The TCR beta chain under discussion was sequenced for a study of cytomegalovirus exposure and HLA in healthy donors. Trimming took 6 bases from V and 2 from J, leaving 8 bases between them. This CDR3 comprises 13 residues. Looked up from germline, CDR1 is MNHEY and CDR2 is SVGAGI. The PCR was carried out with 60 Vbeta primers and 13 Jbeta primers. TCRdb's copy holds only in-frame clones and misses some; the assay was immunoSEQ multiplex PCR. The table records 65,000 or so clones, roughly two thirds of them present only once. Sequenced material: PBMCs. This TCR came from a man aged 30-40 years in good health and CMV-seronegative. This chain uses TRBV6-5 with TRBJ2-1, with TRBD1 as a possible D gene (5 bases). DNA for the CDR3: TGTGCCAGCAGCCAGGGTGCCTACAATGAGCAGTTCTTC. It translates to CASSQGAYNEQFF.